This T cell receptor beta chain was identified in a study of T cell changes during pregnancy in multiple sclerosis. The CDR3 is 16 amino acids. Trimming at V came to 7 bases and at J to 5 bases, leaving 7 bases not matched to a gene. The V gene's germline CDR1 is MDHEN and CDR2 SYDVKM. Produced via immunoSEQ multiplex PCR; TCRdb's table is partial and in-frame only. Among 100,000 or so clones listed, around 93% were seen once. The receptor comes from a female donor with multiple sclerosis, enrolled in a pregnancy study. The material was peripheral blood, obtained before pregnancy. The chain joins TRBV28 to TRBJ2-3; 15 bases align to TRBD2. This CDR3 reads CASNTGTSGRIDTQYF. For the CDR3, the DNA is TGTGCCAGCAATACTGGGACTAGCGGGAGGATAGATACGCAGTATTTT.